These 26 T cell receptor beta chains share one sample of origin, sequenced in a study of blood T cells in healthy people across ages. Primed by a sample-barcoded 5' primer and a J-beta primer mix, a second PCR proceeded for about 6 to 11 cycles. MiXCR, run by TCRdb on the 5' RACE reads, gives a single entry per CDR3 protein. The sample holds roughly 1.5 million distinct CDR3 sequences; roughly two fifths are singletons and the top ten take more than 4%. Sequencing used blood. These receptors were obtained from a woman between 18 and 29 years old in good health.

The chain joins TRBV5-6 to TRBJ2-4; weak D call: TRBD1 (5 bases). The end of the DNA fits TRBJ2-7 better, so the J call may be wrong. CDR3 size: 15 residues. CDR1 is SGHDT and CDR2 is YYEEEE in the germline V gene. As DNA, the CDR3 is TGTGCCAGCAGCTTGTTACAGGTCAAAGACTACGAGCAGTACTTC. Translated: CASSLLQVKDYEQYF.

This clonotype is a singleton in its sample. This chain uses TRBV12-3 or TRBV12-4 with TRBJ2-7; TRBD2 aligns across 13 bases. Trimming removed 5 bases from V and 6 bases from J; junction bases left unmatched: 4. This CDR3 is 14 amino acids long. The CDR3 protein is CASSPTSGGAEQYF. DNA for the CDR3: TGTGCCAGCAGTCCAACTAGCGGGGGGGCCGAGCAGTACTTC.

The CDR3 DNA follows: TGTGCCAGCAGCTCCAGACTAGCGGACAATGAGCAGTTCTTC. As protein: CASSSRLADNEQFF. The chain uses TRBV13 and TRBJ2-1, with 9 positions matching TRBD2. J gave up 5 bases and V 4 bases, and 3 bases lay outside the gene matches. From germline, CDR1 is PRHDT and CDR2 FYEKMQ (reference sequence). This CDR3 spans 14 amino acids.

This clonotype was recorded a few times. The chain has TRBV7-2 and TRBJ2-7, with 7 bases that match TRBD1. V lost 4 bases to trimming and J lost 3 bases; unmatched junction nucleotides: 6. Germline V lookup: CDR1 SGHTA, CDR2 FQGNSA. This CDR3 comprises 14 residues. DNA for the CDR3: TGTGCCAGCAGCTCACAGACAGGGAACTACGAGCAGTACTTC. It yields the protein CASSSQTGNYEQYF. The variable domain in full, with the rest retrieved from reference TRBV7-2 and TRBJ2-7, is GAGVSQSPSNKVTEKGKDVELRCDPISGHTALYWYRQSLGQGLEFLIYFQGNSAPDKSGLPSDRFSAERTGGSVSTLTIQRTQQEDSAVYLCASSSQTGNYEQYFGPGTRLTVT.

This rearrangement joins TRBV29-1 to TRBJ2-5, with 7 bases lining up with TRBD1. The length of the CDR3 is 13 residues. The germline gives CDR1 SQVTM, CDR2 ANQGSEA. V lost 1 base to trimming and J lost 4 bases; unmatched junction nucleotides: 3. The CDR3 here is CSVEGSGGETQYF. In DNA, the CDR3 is TGCAGCGTTGAAGGGTCAGGGGGAGAGACCCAGTACTTC. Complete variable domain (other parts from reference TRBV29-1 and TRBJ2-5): SAVISQKPSRDICQRGTSLTIQCQVDSQVTMMFWYRQQPGQSLTLIATANQGSEATYESGFVIDKFPISRPNLTFSTLTVSNMSPEDSSIYLCSVEGSGGETQYFGPGTRLLVL.

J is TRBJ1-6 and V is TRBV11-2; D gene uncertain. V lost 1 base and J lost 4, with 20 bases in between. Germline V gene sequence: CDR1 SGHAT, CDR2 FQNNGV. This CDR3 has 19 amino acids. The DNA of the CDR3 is TGTGCCAGCAGCTTAGCCGCGCGGGCCCCGAGGGATTATAATTCACCCCTCCACTTT. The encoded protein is CASSLAARAPRDYNSPLHF.

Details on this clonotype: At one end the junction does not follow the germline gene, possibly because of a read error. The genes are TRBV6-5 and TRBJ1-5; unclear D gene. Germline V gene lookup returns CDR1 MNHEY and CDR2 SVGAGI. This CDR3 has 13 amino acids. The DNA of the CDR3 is TGTGCCAGCAGTTACTCGGACGGGGAGACCCAGCCTTTT. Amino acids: CASSYSDGETQPF.

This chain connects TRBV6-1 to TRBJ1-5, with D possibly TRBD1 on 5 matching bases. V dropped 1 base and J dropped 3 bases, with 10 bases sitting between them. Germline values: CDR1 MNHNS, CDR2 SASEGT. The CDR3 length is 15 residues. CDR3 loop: CASSEGQIPNQPQHF. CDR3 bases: TGTGCCAGCAGTGAAGGACAGATCCCCAATCAGCCCCAGCATTTT.

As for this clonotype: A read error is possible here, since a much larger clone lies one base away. The CDR3 nucleotides are TGCAGCGTTGCCCCGGCTAGCTCCTACGAGCAGTACTTC. Amino acid sequence: CSVAPASSYEQYF. The J gene is TRBJ2-7, the V gene TRBV29-1; no reliable D call. Trimming left V 4 bases short and J 0 bases short, with 10 bases between. CDR1 and CDR2 from the germline V gene are SQVTM and ANQGSEA. The CDR3 consists of 13 residues.

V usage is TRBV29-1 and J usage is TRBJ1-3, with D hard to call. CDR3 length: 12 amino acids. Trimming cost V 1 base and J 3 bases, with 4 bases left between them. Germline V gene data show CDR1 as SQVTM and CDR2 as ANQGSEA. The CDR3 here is CSVEAVGNTIYF. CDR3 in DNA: TGCAGCGTTGAAGCAGTTGGAAACACCATATATTTT.

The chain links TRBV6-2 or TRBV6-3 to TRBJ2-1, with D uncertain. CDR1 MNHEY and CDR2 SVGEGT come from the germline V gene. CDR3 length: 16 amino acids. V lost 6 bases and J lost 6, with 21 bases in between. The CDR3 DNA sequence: TGTGCCAGCAGCGCCAGTCGCCCCGGAGTCCCCAATGAGCAGTTCTTC. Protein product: CASSASRPGVPNEQFF.

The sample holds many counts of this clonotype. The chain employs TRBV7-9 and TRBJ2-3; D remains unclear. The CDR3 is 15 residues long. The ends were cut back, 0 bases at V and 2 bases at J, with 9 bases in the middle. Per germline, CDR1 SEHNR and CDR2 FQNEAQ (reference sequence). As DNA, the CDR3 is TGTGCCAGCAGCTTAGCGGTTGGGCTCACAGATACGCAGTATTTT. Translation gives CASSLAVGLTDTQYF.

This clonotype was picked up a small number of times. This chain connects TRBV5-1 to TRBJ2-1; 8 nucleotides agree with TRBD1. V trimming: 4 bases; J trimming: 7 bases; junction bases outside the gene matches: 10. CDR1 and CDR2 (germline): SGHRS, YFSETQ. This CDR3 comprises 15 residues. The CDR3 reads CASSTGQGEWNEQFF. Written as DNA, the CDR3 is TGCGCCAGCAGCACCGGACAGGGAGAATGGAATGAGCAGTTCTTC.

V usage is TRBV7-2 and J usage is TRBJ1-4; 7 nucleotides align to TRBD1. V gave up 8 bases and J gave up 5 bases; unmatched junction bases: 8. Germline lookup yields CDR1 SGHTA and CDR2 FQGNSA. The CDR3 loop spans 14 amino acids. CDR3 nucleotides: TGTGCCAGCGGCACCAGGGGGAGAAATGAAAAACTGTTTTTT. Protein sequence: CASGTRGRNEKLFF. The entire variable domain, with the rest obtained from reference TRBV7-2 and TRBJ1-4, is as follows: GAGVSQSPSNKVTEKGKDVELRCDPISGHTALYWYRQSLGQGLEFLIYFQGNSAPDKSGLPSDRFSAERTGGSVSTLTIQRTQQEDSAVYLCASGTRGRNEKLFFGSGTQLSVL.

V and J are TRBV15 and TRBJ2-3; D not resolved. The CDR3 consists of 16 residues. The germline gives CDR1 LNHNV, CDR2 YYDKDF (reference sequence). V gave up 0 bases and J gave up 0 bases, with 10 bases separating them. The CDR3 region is CATSRDLGPSTDTQYF. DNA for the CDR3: TGTGCCACCAGCAGAGATCTAGGGCCCAGCACAGATACGCAGTATTTT.

CDR3: CASSFVDWEAGGYNEQYF. DNA of the CDR3: TGTGCCAGCAGCTTTGTCGACTGGGAAGCGGGAGGTTACAATGAGCAGTACTTC. V gene TRBV7-9 combines with J gene TRBJ2-7, with 9 bases matching TRBD2. Germline loops: CDR1 SEHNR, CDR2 FQNEAQ (reference sequence). After removal of 3 bases from V and 7 bases from J, the junction contained 19 bases not matched to a gene. The CDR3 totals 18 residues.

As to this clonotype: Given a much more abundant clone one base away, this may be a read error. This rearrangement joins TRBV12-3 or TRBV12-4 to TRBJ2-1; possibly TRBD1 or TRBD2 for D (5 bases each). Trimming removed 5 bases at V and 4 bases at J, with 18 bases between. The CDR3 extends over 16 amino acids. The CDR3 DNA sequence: TGTGCCAGCAGTGCCCAGGAGGACGGGGCTTACAATGAGCAGTTCTTC. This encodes CASSAQEDGAYNEQFF.

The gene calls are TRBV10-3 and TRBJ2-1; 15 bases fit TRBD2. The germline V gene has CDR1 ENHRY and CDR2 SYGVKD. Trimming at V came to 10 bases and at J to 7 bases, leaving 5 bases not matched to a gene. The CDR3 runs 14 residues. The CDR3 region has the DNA TGTGCCACCAGGACTAGCGGGAGGGGAAATGAGCAGTTCTTC. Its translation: CATRTSGRGNEQFF.

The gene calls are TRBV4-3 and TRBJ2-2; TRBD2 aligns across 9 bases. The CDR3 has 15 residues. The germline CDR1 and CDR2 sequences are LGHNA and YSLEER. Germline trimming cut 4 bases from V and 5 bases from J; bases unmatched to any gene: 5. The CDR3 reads CASSRLSGGTGELFF. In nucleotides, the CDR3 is TGCGCCAGCAGCCGCCTCAGCGGGGGGACCGGGGAGCTGTTTTTT.

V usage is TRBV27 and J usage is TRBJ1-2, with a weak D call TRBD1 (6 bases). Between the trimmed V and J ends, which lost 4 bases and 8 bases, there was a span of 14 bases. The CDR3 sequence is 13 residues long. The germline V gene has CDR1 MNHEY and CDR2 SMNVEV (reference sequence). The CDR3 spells CASSSLGGQGYTF. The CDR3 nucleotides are TGTGCCAGCAGTTCGTTAGGGGGTCAGGGCTACACCTTC.

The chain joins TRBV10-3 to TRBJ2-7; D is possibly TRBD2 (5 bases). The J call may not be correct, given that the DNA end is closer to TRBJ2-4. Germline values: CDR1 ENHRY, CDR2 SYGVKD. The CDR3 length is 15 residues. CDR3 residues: CAISEAGNPKNIQYF. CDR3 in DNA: TGTGCCATCAGTGAGGCCGGGAATCCCAAAAACATTCAGTACTTC.

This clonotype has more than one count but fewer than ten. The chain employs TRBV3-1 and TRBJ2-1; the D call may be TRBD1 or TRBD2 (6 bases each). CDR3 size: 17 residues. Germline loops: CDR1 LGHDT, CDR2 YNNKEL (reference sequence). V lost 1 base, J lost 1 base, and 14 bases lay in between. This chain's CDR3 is CASSQVQGGGSYNEQFF. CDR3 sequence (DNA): TGTGCCAGCAGCCAAGTTCAAGGAGGGGGGTCCTACAATGAGCAGTTCTTC.

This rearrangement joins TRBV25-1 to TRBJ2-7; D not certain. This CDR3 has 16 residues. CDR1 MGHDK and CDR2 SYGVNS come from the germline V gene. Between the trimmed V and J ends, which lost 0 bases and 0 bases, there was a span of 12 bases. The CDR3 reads CASSEYYGESSYEQYF. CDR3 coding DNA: TGTGCCAGCAGTGAATATTACGGTGAGAGCTCCTACGAGCAGTACTTC.

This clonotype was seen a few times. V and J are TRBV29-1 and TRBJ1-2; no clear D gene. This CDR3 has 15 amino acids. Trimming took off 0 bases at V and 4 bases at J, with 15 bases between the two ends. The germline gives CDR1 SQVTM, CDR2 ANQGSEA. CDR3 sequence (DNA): TGCAGCGTTGAAGATCTGAGGGAGGGAGGCTATGGCTACACCTTC. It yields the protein CSVEDLREGGYGYTF.

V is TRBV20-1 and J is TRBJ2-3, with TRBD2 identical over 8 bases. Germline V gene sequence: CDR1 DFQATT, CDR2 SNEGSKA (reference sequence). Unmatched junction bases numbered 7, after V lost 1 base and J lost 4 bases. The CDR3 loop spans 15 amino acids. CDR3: CSARAPKRESDTQYF. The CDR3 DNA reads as TGCAGTGCTAGAGCTCCTAAGCGGGAGTCAGATACGCAGTATTTT.

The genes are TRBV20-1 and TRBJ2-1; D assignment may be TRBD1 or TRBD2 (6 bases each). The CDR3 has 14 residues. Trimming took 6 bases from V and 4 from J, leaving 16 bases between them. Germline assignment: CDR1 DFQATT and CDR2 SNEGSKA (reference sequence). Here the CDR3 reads CSAPGGYLYNEQFF. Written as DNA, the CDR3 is TGCAGTGCCCCCGGGGGCTATCTTTACAATGAGCAGTTCTTC.